The T cell receptor beta chain under discussion was sequenced for a study of glioma-infiltrating T cells after dendritic cell vaccination. Turning to the study itself: Treatment, given 2003 to 2012, was autologous tumor lysate-pulsed dendritic cell vaccination.

Amplification used 60 V beta primers and 13 J beta primers. TCRdb keeps only in-frame clones here, not all; method: immunoSEQ multiplex PCR. The repertoire has some 70,000 clones, 81% of them found once; the top ten carry less than 8%. Germline CDR1 reads MNHNY; CDR2 reads SVGAGI (reference sequence). This CDR3 spans 13 amino acids. Trimming pared 8 bases from V and 2 bases from J, leaving 12 bases between. Only patients with spare fresh-frozen tumor and over two years of follow-up were included. This TCR was recovered from a human donor with glioblastoma. J is TRBJ1-2 and V is TRBV6-6; perhaps TRBD1 as D (6 bases). The sequenced sample was blood, obtained before dendritic cell vaccination. DNA of the CDR3: TGTGCCAGCTACAGGGAACAGAACTATGGCTACACCTTC. Its protein product is CASYREQNYGYTF.